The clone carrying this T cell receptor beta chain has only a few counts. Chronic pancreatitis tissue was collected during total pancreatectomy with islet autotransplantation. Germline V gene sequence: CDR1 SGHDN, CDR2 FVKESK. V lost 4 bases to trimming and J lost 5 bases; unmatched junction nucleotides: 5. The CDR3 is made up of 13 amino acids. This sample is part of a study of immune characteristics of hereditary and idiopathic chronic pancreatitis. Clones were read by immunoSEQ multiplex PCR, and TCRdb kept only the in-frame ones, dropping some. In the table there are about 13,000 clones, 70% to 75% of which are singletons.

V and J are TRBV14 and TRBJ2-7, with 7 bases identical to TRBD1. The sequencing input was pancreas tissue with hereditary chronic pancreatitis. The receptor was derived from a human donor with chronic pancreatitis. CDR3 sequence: CASSRQQGNEQYF. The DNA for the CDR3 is TGTGCCAGCAGCCGTCAACAGGGGAACGAGCAGTACTTC.